The TCR beta chain under discussion was sequenced for a study of cytomegalovirus exposure and HLA in healthy donors. The study, taken as a whole, reports: High specificity and sensitivity for cytomegalovirus status were reported for the classifier.

While the first cohort had 700 or so subjects, the donors belonged to the separate validation cohort of over a hundred subjects. As regards this clone: The target antigen is unknown.

The assay was immunoSEQ multiplex PCR, and TCRdb's table has in-frame clones only and misses some. Of about 140,000 clones in the sample, about 95% were seen once. The sample taken for sequencing was PBMCs. The origin of this receptor is a man younger than 30 in good health and CMV-seropositive.

The CDR3 sequence is CASSRRTSGRADTQYF. CDR3 sequence (DNA): TGCGCCAGCAGTCGCCGGACTAGCGGGAGGGCAGATACGCAGTATTTT. V is TRBV4-1 and J is TRBJ2-3, with 15 positions matching TRBD2. This CDR3 region has 16 residues. Germline CDR1 reads MGHRA; CDR2 reads YSYEKL. Trimming took 6 bases from V and 4 from J; bases not matched to a gene: 5.